The 5 T cell receptor beta chains listed next were all sequenced from one sample in a study of blood T cell repertoires in COVID-19. Repertoires were generated with immunoSEQ multiplex PCR, while TCRdb's copy carries only in-frame clones and drops some. The sample has about 75,000 clones, around 79% seen once. Sequencing used peripheral blood. Source of these receptors: a woman of 80 years or more with active or convalescent COVID-19.

This chain uses TRBV5-4 with TRBJ2-7; D possibly corresponds to TRBD1 (6 bases). V dropped 7 bases and J dropped 3 bases, with 8 bases sitting between them. The CDR3 is 11 amino acids. Looked up from germline, CDR1 is SGHNT and CDR2 is YYREEE (reference sequence). CDR3 amino acids: CASSQGYEQYF. In nucleotides, the CDR3 is TGTGCCAGCTCACAGGGCTACGAGCAGTACTTC.

The genes are TRBV10-3 and TRBJ2-5; 8 positions agree with TRBD2. Germline CDR1 reads ENHRY; CDR2 reads SYGVKD. Trimming took 6 bases from V and 8 from J; bases not matched to a gene: 14. This CDR3 has 15 residues. CDR3 in DNA: TGTGCCATCAGCGTAGCGGGGCCCTCTTTAAAAACCCAGTACTTC. It translates to CAISVAGPSLKTQYF.

The gene calls are TRBV18 and TRBJ1-6; D remains unclear. Germline CDR1 KGHSH, CDR2 LQKENI. Trimming took off 3 bases at V and 3 bases at J, with 9 bases between the two ends. CDR3 length equals 15 residues. The DNA for the CDR3 is TGTGCCAGCTCACCTCCGAGCCTCTATAATTCACCCCTCCACTTT. As protein: CASSPPSLYNSPLHF.

The V call is TRBV9, the J call TRBJ2-2; tentatively, D is TRBD2 (5 bases). V was cut by 2 bases and J by 0 bases, with 8 bases left in between. Germline-derived CDR1 and CDR2 are SGDLS and YYNGEE. The CDR3 consists of 15 residues. DNA for the CDR3: TGTGCCAGCAGCGTTGGGAGAGCGAACACCGGGGAGCTGTTTTTT. Protein sequence: CASSVGRANTGELFF.

The gene calls are TRBV5-6 and TRBJ1-2; D uncertain. Germline assignment: CDR1 SGHDT and CDR2 YYEEEE. V was shortened by 2 bases and J by 8 bases, with 10 bases between the two germline ends. The CDR3 is 12 amino acids. The CDR3 loop is CASSFILLGYTF. DNA of the CDR3: TGTGCCAGCAGCTTTATTCTACTCGGCTACACCTTC. The whole variable domain, filled in from reference TRBV5-6 and TRBJ1-2, reads DAGVTQSPTHLIKTRGQQVTLRCSPKSGHDTVSWYQQALGQGPQFIFQYYEEEERQRGNFPDRFSGHQFPNYSSELNVNALLLGDSALYLCASSFILLGYTFGSGTRLTVV.